The rows below give T cell receptor beta chains drawn from one sample of a study of CD8+CD57+ T cells in acquired aplastic anemia. TCRdb re-derived calls from the reads in MiXCR, one entry per CDR3 protein. The sample carries roughly 61,000 distinct CDR3 sequences, about 50% recorded once. Sequencing was carried out using sorted CD4+, CD8+, or CD8+CD57+ T cells (not recorded which) from PBMCs. Every receptor here comes from a human donor in good health, serving as a control. CDR3s include the opening cysteine and the closing phenylalanine or tryptophan. A D gene is named only where the DNA matches it firmly. Rows give clone size only sometimes, using once, few, many, or a class for an expanded clone.

d_call j_call v_call clone_size cdr3_aa cdr3_nt
. TRBJ1-5 TRBV24-1 few CATSGSGLNQPQHF TGTGCCACCAGTGGGTCAGGACTAAATCAGCCCCAGCATTTT
TRBD2 TRBJ2-7 TRBV15 . CATSITLAGGDYEQYF TGTGCCACCAGCATTACCCTAGCGGGAGGGGACTACGAGCAGTACTTC
. TRBJ2-6 TRBV10-1 . CASSLSDTEAF TGCGCCAGCAGCCTCTCCGACACTGAAGCTTTC
. TRBJ1-2 TRBV20-1 . CSARYRATNYGYTF TGCAGTGCTAGGTACAGGGCAACTAACTATGGCTACACCTTC
TRBD2 TRBJ2-3 TRBV14 . CASSPLAGGADTQYF TGTGCCAGCAGCCCACTAGCGGGAGGAGCAGATACGCAGTATTTT
TRBD2 TRBJ2-7 TRBV20-1 . CSARGDYEQHF TGCAGTGCTAGAGGGGACTACGAGCAGCACTTC
TRBD1 TRBJ1-2 TRBV25-1 . CASSGWTGNRGYTF TGTGCCAGCAGTGGCTGGACAGGGAATCGGGGCTACACCTTC
. TRBJ1-2 TRBV20-1 once CSPDRDYGYTF TGCAGTCCTGACAGAGACTATGGCTACACCTTC
TRBD2 TRBJ2-1 TRBV7-3 once CASSLSGAPHKDEQFF TGTGCCAGCAGCTTGAGCGGGGCCCCCCACAAGGATGAGCAGTTCTTC
. TRBJ1-1 TRBV2 many CASSDPTTEAFF TGTGCCAGCAGTGATCCCACGACTGAAGCTTTCTTT
. TRBJ1-6 TRBV5-1 many CASSPDPGGSPLHF TGCGCCAGCAGCCCCGACCCAGGCGGCTCACCCCTCCACTTT
TRBD2 TRBJ2-1 TRBV19 many CASRKRRKREGVGNEQFF TGTGCCAGTAGGAAAAGACGAAAGCGGGAGGGCGTCGGCAATGAGCAGTTCTTC
. TRBJ1-3 TRBV6-5 many CASSYGSAGQNTIYF TGTGCCAGCAGTTACGGAAGTGCAGGCCAAAACACCATATATTTT
TRBD1 TRBJ1-5 TRBV15 medium-sized CATSRDLLTGVNQPQHF TGTGCCACCAGCAGGGACTTACTGACAGGGGTGAATCAGCCCCAGCATTTT
. TRBJ2-5 TRBV28 many CASTERETQYF TGTGCCAGCACCGAAAGGGAGACCCAGTACTTC
. TRBJ1-6 TRBV3-1 many CASSQLRTVTYNSPLHF TGTGCCAGCAGCCAATTGAGGACCGTTACCTATAATTCACCCCTCCACTTT
. TRBJ1-1 TRBV27 many CASSPTDYNTEAFF TGTGCCAGCAGTCCGACAGATTATAACACTGAAGCTTTCTTT